The 16 T cell receptor beta chains below come from one sample, sequenced in a study of T cell responses to AZD1222 COVID-19 vaccine. Using immunoSEQ multiplex PCR, the repertoire was profiled, and TCRdb retains in-frame clones only, with some absent. The sample has around 110,000 clones, roughly nine tenths seen once. The source material was peripheral blood, sampled 28 days after the second AZD1222 dose. These receptors were collected from an adult who received the AZD1222 COVID-19 vaccine.

This clone is a singleton in its sample. The V call is TRBV5-5, the J call TRBJ1-2, with D maybe TRBD1 (6 bases). The CDR3 extends over 13 amino acids. Germline V CDR1 and CDR2: SGHKS, YYEKEE (reference sequence). V was clipped by 0 bases and J by 7 bases, with 10 bases between them. The CDR3 nucleotides read TGTGCCAGCAGCTTGGAGGGGGAACGTGGCTACACCTTC. Translation: CASSLEGERGYTF.

The chain joins TRBV10-1 to TRBJ1-1; 8 bases fit TRBD1. J gave up 2 bases and V 5 bases, and 19 bases lay outside the gene matches. The CDR3 extends over 19 amino acids. Germline CDR1 WNHNN, CDR2 SYGVQD (reference sequence). This chain's CDR3 is CASSQSLRQGARCNTEAFF. CDR3 DNA sequence: TGCGCCAGCAGTCAATCCCTCCGCCAGGGGGCGCGGTGTAACACTGAAGCTTTCTTT.

The chain is built from TRBV5-1 and TRBJ1-4, with a possible D match to TRBD1 (5 bases). The CDR3 has 18 residues. Germline values: CDR1 SGHRS, CDR2 YFSETQ. V lost 0 bases to trimming and J lost 0 bases, with 15 bases between them. The CDR3 region has the DNA TGCGCCAGCAGCTTGGGGCCGAGGACACTAGCAACTAATGAAAAACTGTTTTTT. Amino acid sequence: CASSLGPRTLATNEKLFF.

The V call is TRBV2, the J call TRBJ1-2, with a weak D call TRBD1 (5 bases). CDR3 length: 13 amino acids. Trimming took off 4 bases at V and 8 bases at J, with 14 bases between the two ends. Germline loops: CDR1 SNHLY, CDR2 FYNNEI. The CDR3 spells CASSGPGPGGYTF. The CDR3 region has the DNA TGTGCCAGCAGTGGCCCGGGGCCGGGAGGCTACACCTTC.

The chain uses TRBV6-5 and TRBJ1-2, with no clear D. V shed 2 bases and J shed 8 bases, with 9 bases lying between them. Germline loops: CDR1 MNHEY, CDR2 SVGAGI. This CDR3 is 12 amino acids long. CDR3 protein: CASSYEGLGYTF. The DNA for the CDR3 is TGTGCCAGCAGTTACGAGGGTCTGGGCTACACCTTC.

This rearrangement joins TRBV19 to TRBJ1-4; the match to TRBD1 covers 8 bases. The V and J ends lost 5 bases and 5 bases, in that order; junction bases with no gene match: 7. The germline gives CDR1 LNHDA, CDR2 SQIVND (reference sequence). This CDR3 contains 15 residues. DNA of the CDR3: TGTGCCAGTAGTCCCGGGACAGGCAGGAATGAAAAACTGTTTTTT. Translated, it gives CASSPGTGRNEKLFF. Looking up the rest from reference TRBV19 and TRBJ1-4 gives the full variable domain: DGGITQSPKYLFRKEGQNVTLSCEQNLNHDAMYWYRQDPGQGLRLIYYSQIVNDFQKGDIAEGYSVSREKKESFPLTVTSAQKNPTAFYLCASSPGTGRNEKLFFGSGTQLSVL.

The V and J genes are TRBV2 and TRBJ2-7, with a possible D match to TRBD1 (6 bases). Trimming shortened V by 6 bases and J by 7 bases, and 10 bases separated the two germline ends. The CDR3 has 11 amino acids. Germline CDR1 reads SNHLY; CDR2 reads FYNNEI. CDR3 protein: CASRTGQEQYF. The CDR3 nucleotides read TGTGCCAGCAGAACAGGGCAGGAGCAGTACTTC.

This sequence joins TRBV9 and TRBJ1-3, with unresolved D. Deletions cut 0 bases from V and 0 bases from J, with 7 bases between. This CDR3 comprises 15 residues. Per the germline V gene, CDR1 is SGDLS and CDR2 is YYNGEE. The DNA for the CDR3 is TGTGCCAGCAGCGTAGATGGGGACTCTGGAAACACCATATATTTT. Protein product: CASSVDGDSGNTIYF. Filled out from reference TRBV9 and TRBJ1-3, the complete variable domain reads DSGVTQTPKHLITATGQRVTLRCSPRSGDLSVYWYQQSLDQGLQFLIQYYNGEERAKGNILERFSAQQFPDLHSELNLSSLELGDSALYFCASSVDGDSGNTIYFGEGSWLTVV.

The J gene is TRBJ1-5, the V gene TRBV6-5; 7 bases agree with TRBD1. Germline CDR1 MNHEY, CDR2 SVGAGI. The CDR3 is 14 residues long. V dropped 8 bases and J dropped 4; count of bases not matched to a gene: 8. The chain's CDR3 is CASEDRFTNQPQHF. CDR3 bases: TGTGCCAGCGAGGACAGGTTTACGAATCAGCCCCAGCATTTT.

This clone was seen a single time. The rearrangement joins TRBV10-2 to TRBJ2-7; 9 bases line up with TRBD2. The CDR3 spans 14 residues. The trim removed 6 bases at V and 3 bases at J, leaving 6 bases unmatched. In germline, CDR1 is WSHSY, CDR2 SAAADI. CDR3 in DNA: TGCGCCAGCAGGGCGGCGCGGGGGGGCTACGAGCAGTACTTC. Amino acids: CASRAARGGYEQYF.

This clone was recorded once. The chain carries TRBV28 and TRBJ2-1, with 10 bases fitting TRBD2. The length of the CDR3 is 13 residues. V shed 8 bases, J shed 8 bases, and the junction held 6 bases outside the gene matches. The germline CDR1 and CDR2 sequences are MDHEN and SYDVKM. CDR3 nucleotides: TGTGCCAGCGGAGCGGGGGGGTACGATGAGCAGTTCTTC. Translating gives CASGAGGYDEQFF.

This chain uses TRBV28 with TRBJ1-2, with 7 nucleotides matching TRBD1. The CDR3 runs 13 residues. From germline, CDR1 is MDHEN and CDR2 SYDVKM. The V gene end was trimmed by 6 bases and the J gene end by 5 bases; junction bases not matched to a gene: 6. CDR3 sequence reads: CASSYRGPYGYTF. CDR3 in DNA: TGTGCCAGCAGCTATAGGGGGCCTTATGGCTACACCTTC.

The V and J genes are TRBV20-1 and TRBJ2-7, with D maybe TRBD1 (6 bases). Germline loops: CDR1 DFQATT, CDR2 SNEGSKA (reference sequence). V was clipped by 3 bases and J by 0 bases, with 15 bases between them. The CDR3 sequence is 15 residues long. The CDR3 coding sequence is TGCAGTGCTAGTGACAGACAGGCAAGCTCCTACGAGCAGTACTTC. This translates into CSASDRQASSYEQYF.

This sequence joins TRBV29-1 and TRBJ1-2; D is perhaps TRBD1 (5 bases). The CDR3 loop spans 11 amino acids. Germline values: CDR1 SQVTM, CDR2 ANQGSEA. The V end lost 0 bases, the J end lost 8 bases, and 7 bases lay between the germline ends. The CDR3 bases are TGCAGCGTTGAAGATCGGGGGGGCTACACCTTC. Residues: CSVEDRGGYTF. Full variable domain (missing parts from reference TRBV29-1 and TRBJ1-2): SAVISQKPSRDICQRGTSLTIQCQVDSQVTMMFWYRQQPGQSLTLIATANQGSEATYESGFVIDKFPISRPNLTFSTLTVSNMSPEDSSIYLCSVEDRGGYTFGSGTRLTVV.

The V gene is TRBV5-1, the J gene TRBJ2-7; TRBD2 might be the D (6 bases). The germline V gene encodes CDR1 SGHRS and CDR2 YFSETQ. The length of the CDR3 is 15 residues. With 0 bases removed from V and 4 bases from J, the gap between germline ends came to 14 bases. CDR3 sequence: CASSLGGEPEYEQYF. CDR3 coding DNA: TGCGCCAGCAGCTTGGGCGGGGAACCAGAGTACGAGCAGTACTTC.

This chain links TRBV7-6 with TRBJ2-7; the match to TRBD1 covers 10 bases. With 5 bases clipped from V and 2 bases from J, the junction kept 6 bases outside the gene matches. The CDR3 is made up of 15 amino acids. Germline V CDR1 and CDR2: SGHVS, FNYEAQ. DNA for the CDR3: TGTGCCAGCAGCAGCCCTGGGACAGGGGCCTACGAGCAGTACTTC. As protein: CASSSPGTGAYEQYF.